Following are 18 T cell receptor beta chains from one sample sequenced in a study of blood T cells in healthy people across ages. PCR was performed a second time for about 6 to 12 cycles using a sample-barcoded 5' primer and a J-beta primer mix. TCRdb independently ran MiXCR on the 5' RACE reads; one entry per CDR3 protein. The repertoire includes 1.5 million to 2 million distinct CDR3 sequences, roughly a third of them detected once, and 11% sits in the top ten. Sequenced sample: blood. All receptors come from a woman in her 30s in good health.

A word on this clonotype: The junction departs from the called germline gene at one end, perhaps through a read error. The rearrangement joins TRBV2 to TRBJ2-5; perhaps TRBD2 as D (6 bases). This CDR3 has 12 residues. Germline V gene lookup returns CDR1 SNHLY and CDR2 FYNNEI. The CDR3 bases are TGTGCCGGCAGAGGCGGGAAAGAGACCCAGTACTTC. It is translated as CAGRGGKETQYF.

This clonotype was seen a few times. The V and J genes are TRBV25-1 and TRBJ2-1; D is tentatively TRBD1 or TRBD2 (5 bases each). V gave up 4 bases and J gave up 0 bases, with 13 bases separating them. CDR1 MGHDK and CDR2 SYGVNS come from the germline V gene. CDR3 length: 16 residues. CDR3: CASSGGPGLSYNEQFF. The CDR3 coding sequence is TGTGCCAGCAGTGGGGGACCAGGTCTCTCCTACAATGAGCAGTTCTTC.

The genes are TRBV2 and TRBJ2-3, with D possibly being TRBD1 (6 bases). CDR3 length equals 13 residues. CDR1 SNHLY and CDR2 FYNNEI come from the germline V gene. With 8 bases removed from V and 1 base from J, the gap between germline ends came to 10 bases. The CDR3 region is CASGRTGTDTQYF. In DNA form, the CDR3 reads TGTGCCAGCGGACGGACAGGCACAGATACGCAGTATTTT.

CDR3 amino acids: CASSLRTSGHEQFF. The CDR3 nucleotides are TGTGCCAGCAGCCTTCGGACTAGCGGGCATGAGCAGTTCTTC. The chain joins TRBV3-1 to TRBJ2-1, with 11 bases that match TRBD2. V shed 4 bases, J shed 8 bases, and the junction held 4 bases outside the gene matches. This CDR3 is 14 amino acids long. Germline CDR1 LGHDT, CDR2 YNNKEL (reference sequence).

V is TRBV7-2 and J is TRBJ2-3; 8 bases fit TRBD2. Germline CDR1 SGHTA, CDR2 FQGNSA. Trimming removed 5 bases from V and 2 bases from J; junction bases left unmatched: 18. The CDR3 runs to 19 residues. The CDR3 is CASSRTSASGRFSTDTQYF. The CDR3 region has the DNA TGTGCCAGCAGCCGGACTTCGGCGAGCGGGAGATTTTCCACAGATACGCAGTATTTT. Full variable domain (remainder filled in from reference TRBV7-2 and TRBJ2-3): GAGVSQSPSNKVTEKGKDVELRCDPISGHTALYWYRQSLGQGLEFLIYFQGNSAPDKSGLPSDRFSAERTGGSVSTLTIQRTQQEDSAVYLCASSRTSASGRFSTDTQYFGPGTRLTVL.

V usage is TRBV29-1 and J usage is TRBJ2-2; unclear D gene. This CDR3 is built from 13 residues. Germline V gives CDR1 SQVTM, CDR2 ANQGSEA. The V gene lost 4 bases and the J gene lost 1 base, with 7 bases spanning the gap. This chain's CDR3 is CSVAKRNTGELFF. As DNA, the CDR3 is TGCAGCGTTGCTAAGCGGAACACCGGGGAGCTGTTTTTT.

This clonotype was observed a few times. The V call is TRBV5-6, the J call TRBJ2-7, with TRBD2 identical over 10 bases. Germline CDR1 is SGHDT and CDR2 is YYEEEE. The CDR3 runs 16 residues. The J segment lost 5 bases and the V segment lost 3 bases, leaving 11 bases of the junction unmatched. CDR3 DNA sequence: TGTGCCAGCAGCTGGGATAGCGGGGGGAAACCCCACGAGCAGTACTTC. Translation: CASSWDSGGKPHEQYF.

The sample holds many counts of this clonotype. The chain couples TRBV6-2 or TRBV6-3 to TRBJ2-7, with 8 bases aligning to TRBD1. The V segment lost 5 bases and the J segment 4 bases; nucleotides outside the gene matches: 4. CDR1 is MNHEY and CDR2 is SVGEGT in the germline V gene. This CDR3 spans 13 amino acids. As DNA, the CDR3 is TGTGCCAGCAGTCGGGACAGGATTTACGAGCAGTACTTC. It encodes CASSRDRIYEQYF.

The chain carries TRBV28 and TRBJ1-2; a possible D gene is TRBD1 (5 bases). CDR1 is MDHEN, CDR2 SYDVKM, per germline. The CDR3 extends over 15 amino acids. Trimming pared 3 bases from V and 2 bases from J, leaving 13 bases between. The DNA for the CDR3 is TGTGCCAGCAGTTTTCAGGGAAAGAACAACTATGGCTACACCTTC. Protein: CASSFQGKNNYGYTF.

The chain combines TRBV7-2 with TRBJ2-3; D unclear. This CDR3 has 17 residues. V dropped 4 bases and J dropped 0 bases, with 17 bases sitting between them. CDR1 SGHTA and CDR2 FQGNSA come from the germline V gene. In DNA, the CDR3 is TGTGCCAGCAGCTCCCCGTGGGAAAAACCTAGCACAGATACGCAGTATTTT. This encodes CASSSPWEKPSTDTQYF.

The sample holds a few counts of this clonotype. The chain joins TRBV21-1 to TRBJ2-5. TRBV21-1 is shown as a pseudogene. The CDR3 covers 15 residues. The CDR3 nucleotides are TGTGCCAGCAGCAAAGGGAGACTCACTCAAGAGACCCAGTACTTC. Amino acids: CASSKGRLTQETQYF.

The chain uses TRBV2 and TRBJ2-5, with TRBD2 matching 11 bases. This CDR3 comprises 15 residues. CDR1 is SNHLY and CDR2 is FYNNEI in the germline V gene. J was trimmed by 8 bases and V by 6 bases; bases with no gene match: 11. CDR3 residues: CASRPLAGGLVTQYF. For the CDR3, the DNA is TGTGCCAGCAGGCCCCTAGCGGGGGGCCTGGTCACCCAGTACTTC.

The chain is built from TRBV29-1 and TRBJ2-3; D possibly corresponds to TRBD2 (6 bases). In germline, CDR1 is SQVTM, CDR2 ANQGSEA. The germline V and J ends were trimmed by 1 base and 2 bases, with 13 bases remaining between them. The CDR3 consists of 15 residues. The CDR3 nucleotides read TGCAGCGTTGAAGGGGGGGACCCGTACACAGATACGCAGTATTTT. Its translation: CSVEGGDPYTDTQYF.

For this clonotype: Mismatch with germline at one junction end may stem from a read error. The chain uses TRBV4-1 and TRBJ1-1; 7 nucleotides line up with TRBD1. This CDR3 contains 15 residues. CDR1 is MGHRA, CDR2 YSYEKL, per germline. Written as DNA, the CDR3 is TGCGCTAGCAGCCCAATGGGACAGTTGAACACTGAAGCTTTCTTT. Its translation is CASSPMGQLNTEAFF.

The J gene is TRBJ1-1, the V gene TRBV20-1; D not certain. Trimming took 5 bases from V and 1 from J, leaving 8 bases between them. There are 12 residues in the CDR3. In germline, CDR1 is DFQATT, CDR2 SNEGSKA (reference sequence). The CDR3 DNA reads as TGCAGTGCTTCTTCGGGGAACACTGAAGCTTTCTTT. Translation: CSASSGNTEAFF.

J is TRBJ2-5 and V is TRBV12-3 or TRBV12-4, with D possibly being TRBD1 (6 bases). Trimming left V 5 bases short and J 3 bases short, with 13 bases between. The CDR3 consists of 14 residues. CDR3 residues: CASSPRTDKETQYF. For the CDR3, the DNA is TGTGCCAGCAGTCCCCGGACAGATAAAGAGACCCAGTACTTC.

The chain uses TRBV10-3 and TRBJ2-1; 10 bases agree with TRBD2. The CDR3 consists of 18 residues. V shed 0 bases and J 2 bases; nucleotides not matched to a gene: 7. In germline, CDR1 is ENHRY, CDR2 SYGVKD. The CDR3 here is CAISESSGGVKAYNEQFF. CDR3 in DNA: TGTGCCATCAGTGAGTCGAGCGGGGGGGTCAAAGCCTACAATGAGCAGTTCTTC.

This clonotype was seen a handful of times. The V call is TRBV20-1, the J call TRBJ2-7; D uncertain. There are 14 residues in the CDR3. Trimming took 0 bases from V and 1 from J, leaving 10 bases between them. CDR1 DFQATT and CDR2 SNEGSKA come from the germline V gene (reference sequence). The CDR3 region is CSARDQGSSYEQYF. The DNA for the CDR3 is TGCAGTGCTAGAGATCAAGGCAGTTCCTACGAGCAGTACTTC.